Listed below are T cell receptor beta chains from one sample, sequenced in a study of T cell repertoires in cytomegalovirus infection. These receptors are not linked to any known antigen. One entry per CDR3 protein results from TCRdb running MiXCR on the reads. Among about 470,000 distinct CDR3 sequences listed, 42% were seen once. This specimen consisted of cultured PBMCs, obtained from culture after CMV antigen stimulation. These receptor sequences come from a human donor in good health (CMV status not recorded). Some clones in this sample may be carry-over from other donors' samples. The CDR3 runs from the conserved cysteine through the conserved F or W. The D gene is left open where the match is weak. Some rows mark clone size as missing; the rest say once, few, many or name a class of expanded clone.

J gene,clone size,D gene,CDR3 length,V gene,CDR3 protein,CDR3 DNA
TRBJ2-1,NA,TRBD2,15,TRBV18,CASSPGLGAGNEQFF,TGTGCCAGCTCACCCGGCTTAGGAGCGGGAAATGAGCAGTTCTTC
TRBJ2-1,NA,TRBD2,15,TRBV7-2,CASSHKRGVNNEQFF,TGTGCCAGCAGCCACAAGCGGGGGGTAAACAATGAGCAGTTCTTC
TRBJ2-7,NA,NA,15,TRBV11-2,CASSLTTALSYEQYF,TGTGCCAGCAGCTTAACGACTGCCCTGTCCTACGAGCAGTACTTC
TRBJ2-7,NA,NA,13,TRBV18,CASSLPARDKQYF,TGTGCCAGCTCACTGCCCGCAAGGGATAAGCAGTACTTC
TRBJ2-1,few,TRBD2,14,TRBV7-2,CASSPTRENNEQFF,TGTGCCAGCAGCCCGACGCGGGAGAACAATGAGCAGTTCTTC
TRBJ1-6,few,NA,16,TRBV6-6,CASSYTANPNNSPLHF,TGTGCCAGCAGTTACACCGCGAATCCCAATAATTCACCCCTCCACTTT
TRBJ1-4,large,NA,14,TRBV7-9,CASSLWGPNEKLFF,TGTGCCAGCAGCTTATGGGGGCCTAATGAAAAACTGTTTTTT
TRBJ1-1,few,TRBD1,13,TRBV12-3/TRBV12-4,CASSPTGDTEAFF,TGTGCCAGCAGCCCTACAGGGGATACTGAAGCTTTCTTT
TRBJ1-6,NA,TRBD1,14,TRBV12-3/TRBV12-4,CASTKQGVGSPLHF,TGTGCCAGCACCAAACAGGGGGTGGGTTCACCCCTCCACTTT
TRBJ2-3,few,NA,15,TRBV6-1,CASSEYGGGWGTQYF,TGTGCCAGCAGTGAATATGGTGGCGGATGGGGTACGCAGTATTTT
TRBJ2-1,NA,NA,12,TRBV19,CASSIDDNEQFF,TGTGCCAGTAGTATAGACGACAATGAGCAGTTCTTC
TRBJ1-1,NA,NA,14,TRBV28,CASSSLTGNTEAFF,TGTGCCAGCAGCTCCTTGACAGGGAACACTGAAGCTTTCTTT
TRBJ1-4,NA,NA,15,TRBV12-3/TRBV12-4,CASSFSPGAFEKLFF,TGTGCCAGCAGTTTTAGTCCGGGGGCGTTTGAAAAACTGTTTTTT
TRBJ2-6,NA,NA,17,TRBV19,CASSIRQTGSGANVLTF,TGTGCCAGTAGTATAAGGCAGACCGGCTCTGGGGCCAACGTCCTGACTTTC
TRBJ2-1,few,TRBD2,15,TRBV7-2,CASSLAAASGGKQFF,TGTGCCAGCAGCTTAGCCGCGGCTAGCGGGGGGAAACAGTTCTTC
TRBJ2-3,NA,NA,15,TRBV7-2,CASSLSGLKADTQYF,TGTGCCAGCAGCTTATCAGGCCTTAAGGCAGATACGCAGTATTTT
TRBJ2-1,NA,NA,14,TRBV4-3,CASSQELGSNEQFF,TGCGCCAGCAGCCAAGAACTAGGATCAAATGAGCAGTTCTTC
TRBJ1-1,few,NA,16,TRBV7-8,CASSLEQTGDGTEAFF,TGTGCCAGCAGCTTAGAACAGACCGGGGATGGGACTGAAGCTTTCTTT
TRBJ2-3,few,NA,15,TRBV7-2,CASSLLAGSVDTQYF,TGTGCCAGCAGCCTTTTGGCGGGATCGGTAGATACGCAGTATTTT
TRBJ2-1,NA,TRBD2,18,TRBV7-9,CASSFPSSGSSSYNEQFF,TGTGCCAGCAGCTTCCCCTCTAGCGGTAGCAGCTCCTACAATGAGCAGTTCTTC
TRBJ1-3,few,NA,16,TRBV7-6,CASSPTQGYTGNTIYF,TGTGCCAGCAGCCCCACCCAGGGGTATACTGGAAACACCATATATTTT
TRBJ1-1,many,TRBD1,14,TRBV7-2,CASSIDREGTEAFF,TGTGCCAGCAGCATAGACAGGGAGGGCACTGAAGCTTTCTTT
TRBJ2-5,NA,NA,14,TRBV12-3/TRBV12-4,CASSRPGRGETQYF,TGTGCCAGCAGTCGACCGGGGCGCGGCGAGACCCAGTACTTC
TRBJ1-1,NA,NA,13,TRBV7-2,CASSLAAAAGAFF,TGTGCCAGCAGCTTAGCCGCGGCGGCGGGGGCTTTCTTT
TRBJ1-1,many,NA,13,TRBV7-2,CASRTARNTEAFF,TGTGCCAGCAGGACGGCAAGGAACACTGAAGCTTTCTTT